These 13 T cell receptor beta chains were all obtained from the same sample, sequenced in a study of OX40 agonist ivuxolimab in advanced cancers. The protocol was immunoSEQ multiplex PCR, while the TCRdb copy is restricted to in-frame clones and leaves out a portion. The table has about 70,000 clones, 89% seen once. The sequencing used CD4+ or CD8+ T cells sorted from blood, collected in a trial of the OX40 agonist ivuxolimab. The receptors were sampled from an adult with an advanced solid tumor such as melanoma, head and neck, liver or kidney cancer.

The J gene is TRBJ2-3, the V gene TRBV18; D assignment may be TRBD1 or TRBD2 (5 bases each). In germline, CDR1 is KGHSH, CDR2 LQKENI. This CDR3 is built from 14 residues. V lost 2 bases and J 2 bases, leaving 8 bases between the germline ends. The CDR3 loop reads CASSPEGFTDTQYF. The CDR3 DNA reads as TGTGCCAGCTCACCAGAGGGGTTCACAGATACGCAGTATTTT.

The V call is TRBV2, the J call TRBJ2-7; D remains ambiguous. The V gene lost 7 bases and the J gene lost 2 bases, with 12 bases spanning the gap. The CDR3 runs 13 residues. The germline CDR1 and CDR2 sequences are SNHLY and FYNNEI. CDR3 sequence (DNA): TGTGCCAGCATCCATTTTTTAACCTACGAGCAGTACTTC. Protein: CASIHFLTYEQYF.

The chain employs TRBV27 and TRBJ1-1; D gene uncertain. V dropped 3 bases and J dropped 1 base, with 6 bases sitting between them. The germline CDR1 and CDR2 sequences are MNHEY and SMNVEV (reference sequence). The CDR3 length is 13 residues. CDR3 region: CASSFSQNTEAFF. DNA of the CDR3: TGTGCCAGCAGTTTCTCGCAGAACACTGAAGCTTTCTTT.

The J gene is TRBJ2-7, the V gene TRBV4-1, with 10 bases that match TRBD2. The CDR3 is 18 residues long. With 0 bases clipped from V and 0 bases from J, the junction kept 8 bases outside the gene matches. Germline lookup yields CDR1 MGHRA and CDR2 YSYEKL. The CDR3 region has the DNA TGCGCCAGCAGCCAAGATCCCACTAGCGGGGCATCCTCCTACGAGCAGTACTTC. Protein product: CASSQDPTSGASSYEQYF.

This clone appeared once. The J gene is TRBJ2-4, the V gene TRBV4-1, with 7 bases matching TRBD2. CDR3 size: 15 residues. V was pared by 3 bases and J by 4 bases, with 6 bases of the junction left unmatched. In germline, CDR1 is MGHRA, CDR2 YSYEKL. The CDR3 loop reads CASSQRGLLKNIQYF. The DNA for the CDR3 is TGCGCCAGCAGCCAGAGGGGACTACTTAAAAACATTCAGTACTTC.

The rearrangement uses TRBV5-1 and TRBJ2-5; 7 nucleotides align to TRBD1. This CDR3 has 13 residues. V trimming: 4 bases; J trimming: 3 bases; junction bases outside the gene matches: 3. Per germline, CDR1 SGHRS and CDR2 YFSETQ. The chain's CDR3 is CASSRQGEETQYF. Written as DNA, the CDR3 is TGCGCCAGCAGCCGACAGGGTGAAGAGACCCAGTACTTC.

In its sample, this clone was seen once. The chain joins TRBV4-2 to TRBJ2-7, with D tentatively TRBD2 (5 bases). V lost 5 bases to trimming and J lost 7 bases, with 15 bases between them. The CDR3 is 13 residues long. Germline V gene sequence: CDR1 LGHNA, CDR2 YNFKEQ. The CDR3 sequence: CASSGPRRGEQYF. The CDR3 bases are TGTGCCAGCAGCGGTCCTCGCCGGGGAGAGCAGTACTTC.

This chain joins TRBV6-5 and TRBJ2-3; 8 positions match TRBD2. CDR1 MNHEY and CDR2 SVGAGI come from the germline V gene. After removal of 2 bases from V and 0 bases from J, the junction contained 4 bases not matched to a gene. The length of the CDR3 is 16 residues. The CDR3 DNA follows: TGTGCCAGCAGTTACCTCAGCGGGGGAAGCACAGATACGCAGTATTTT. Protein sequence: CASSYLSGGSTDTQYF.

The V and J genes are TRBV5-6 and TRBJ2-1, with TRBD1 identical over 9 bases. This CDR3 comprises 15 residues. The junction had 8 bases not matched to a gene; V was cut back by 4 bases and J by 6 bases. Germline V gene data show CDR1 as SGHDT and CDR2 as YYEEEE. The CDR3 DNA follows: TGTGCCAGCAGCGATAGGGGGACAGGGAGCAATGAGCAGTTCTTC. This encodes CASSDRGTGSNEQFF.

The chain recombines TRBV10-2 with TRBJ2-5, with 11 positions matching TRBD2. CDR1 WSHSY and CDR2 SAAADI come from the germline V gene. V gave up 5 bases and J gave up 11 bases; unmatched junction bases: 10. The CDR3 is made up of 14 amino acids. The CDR3 reads CASSWLAGGPEQYF. As DNA, the CDR3 is TGCGCCAGCAGTTGGCTAGCGGGGGGTCCGGAGCAGTACTTC.

The chain couples TRBV6-5 to TRBJ1-5, with 9 bases that match TRBD1. The ends lost 7 bases at V and 2 bases at J; junction bases unmatched: 6. CDR3 size: 15 residues. Germline lookup yields CDR1 MNHEY and CDR2 SVGAGI. The CDR3 protein is CASTGTGRGNQPQHF. CDR3 nucleotides: TGTGCCAGCACCGGGACAGGGAGAGGCAATCAGCCCCAGCATTTT.

The chain couples TRBV29-1 to TRBJ2-7; 7 bases line up with TRBD1. The CDR3 is made up of 13 amino acids. J gave up 0 bases and V 4 bases, and 3 bases lay outside the gene matches. Looked up from germline, CDR1 is SQVTM and CDR2 is ANQGSEA. This chain's CDR3 is CSVGRTGSYEQYF. DNA of the CDR3: TGCAGCGTTGGGCGGACAGGCTCCTACGAGCAGTACTTC.

This clone was counted only a few times. The chain joins TRBV23-1 to TRBJ1-6; D may be TRBD1 (6 bases). TRBV23-1 is known as an ORF, though its function is uncertain. Trimming removed 6 bases at V and 11 bases at J, with 11 bases between. The CDR3 sequence is 12 residues long. The CDR3, as DNA: TGCGCCAGCAGACCCACAGGGCCACCCCTCCACTTT. It codes for CASRPTGPPLHF.